Each of the 21 T cell receptor beta chains below was sequenced from the same sample in a study of blood T cell repertoires in COVID-19. Data came from immunoSEQ multiplex PCR; TCRdb stores just in-frame clones and leaves some out. The sample holds 95,000 to 100,000 clones, roughly 92% seen once. Input material: peripheral blood. All receptors come from a man aged 45-65 years with active COVID-19.

This chain connects TRBV20-1 to TRBJ2-1, with D tentatively TRBD2 (5 bases). Trimming took 4 bases from V and 15 from J, leaving 16 bases between them. Germline-derived CDR1 and CDR2 are DFQATT and SNEGSKA (reference sequence). This CDR3 comprises 11 residues. CDR3: CSAILDYSGFF. As DNA, the CDR3 is TGCAGTGCTATACTTGACTACTCCGGGTTCTTC.

The genes are TRBV28 and TRBJ1-5; D is undetermined. V gave up 5 bases and J gave up 4 bases, with 12 bases separating them. The CDR3 has 14 amino acids. CDR1 MDHEN and CDR2 SYDVKM come from the germline V gene. CDR3: CASSDETGNQPQHF. The CDR3 bases are TGTGCCAGCAGTGACGAGACGGGAAATCAGCCCCAGCATTTT.

This clone was counted a few times. The chain uses TRBV5-1 and TRBJ2-7; possible D gene TRBD1, 6 bases. The CDR3 has 16 amino acids. The germline CDR1 and CDR2 sequences are SGHRS and YFSETQ. Trimming left V 2 bases short and J 9 bases short, with 24 bases between. The chain's CDR3 is CASSLWGRQEKWAQYF. CDR3 DNA sequence: TGCGCCAGCAGCTTATGGGGAAGACAGGAAAAGTGGGCGCAGTACTTC.

This sequence joins TRBV6-5 and TRBJ1-5, with TRBD1 as a possible D gene (6 bases). The V and J ends lost 7 bases and 3 bases respectively, with 10 bases between them. Germline lookup yields CDR1 MNHEY and CDR2 SVGAGI. CDR3 length: 13 residues. The CDR3 reads CASMRGNNQPQHF. Written as DNA, the CDR3 is TGTGCCAGCATGAGGGGGAACAATCAGCCCCAGCATTTT.

This CDR3 reads CASSPGTGGNNQPQHF. The CDR3, as DNA: TGTGCCAGCAGTCCGGGGACAGGGGGCAACAATCAGCCCCAGCATTTT. The J gene is TRBJ1-5, the V gene TRBV27; 12 positions match TRBD1. The CDR3 is 16 amino acids. Trimming at V came to 5 bases and at J to 3 bases, leaving 5 bases not matched to a gene. Germline CDR1 and CDR2: MNHEY and SMNVEV (reference sequence).

This clone is classed as medium-sized (0.01 to 0.1%). The V call is TRBV11-1, the J call TRBJ1-1; weak D call: TRBD1 (6 bases). V lost 4 bases to trimming and J lost 4 bases, with 13 bases between them. This CDR3 contains 14 residues. The germline CDR1 and CDR2 sequences are SGHAT and FQDESV (reference sequence). As DNA, the CDR3 is TGTGCCAGCAGCTCGCCAGGGGCAGGCACTGAAGCTTTCTTT. It encodes CASSSPGAGTEAFF. Full variable domain (rest looked up from reference TRBV11-1 and TRBJ1-1): EAEVAQSPRYKITEKSQAVAFWCDPISGHATLYWYRQILGQGPELLVQFQDESVVDDSQLPKDRFSAERLKGVDSTLKIQPAELGDSAMYLCASSSPGAGTEAFFGQGTRLTVV.

The chain combines TRBV5-4 with TRBJ1-2; 9 bases align to TRBD1. The germline V gene encodes CDR1 SGHNT and CDR2 YYREEE (reference sequence). Unmatched junction bases numbered 7, after V lost 4 bases and J lost 6 bases. The CDR3 contains 14 residues. The chain's CDR3 is CASSNRDREDGYTF. CDR3 bases: TGTGCCAGCAGCAACCGGGACAGGGAGGATGGCTACACCTTC.

This sequence joins TRBV28 and TRBJ1-4; TRBD1 matches at 7 bases. V lost 6 bases and J lost 10; bases outside the gene matches: 14. The CDR3 spans 15 residues. CDR1 is MDHEN and CDR2 is SYDVKM in the germline V gene. CDR3 amino acids: CASSYSGTDIPKLFF. CDR3 in DNA: TGTGCCAGCAGCTACTCCGGGACAGACATCCCAAAACTGTTTTTT.

DNA for the CDR3: TGTGCCAGTAGTATACCAGCGGGAGATAGCTACAATGAGCAGTTCTTC. Encoded protein: CASSIPAGDSYNEQFF. The chain uses TRBV19 and TRBJ2-1; 8 nucleotides agree with TRBD2. In germline, CDR1 is LNHDA, CDR2 SQIVND (reference sequence). The CDR3 runs 16 residues. The J segment lost 3 bases and the V segment lost 2 bases, leaving 6 bases of the junction unmatched.

V gene TRBV28 combines with J gene TRBJ2-7; a possible D gene is TRBD2 (5 bases). Per the germline V gene, CDR1 is MDHEN and CDR2 is SYDVKM. The CDR3 totals 14 residues. The germline V and J ends were trimmed by 2 bases and 5 bases, with 13 bases remaining between them. In DNA form, the CDR3 reads TGTGCCAGCAGTTTAAGAGGGTCGGGCCACGAGCAGTACTTC. It codes for CASSLRGSGHEQYF.

This clone came up a few times. This chain joins TRBV5-1 and TRBJ1-3; D is unresolved. V dropped 0 bases and J dropped 0 bases, with 7 bases sitting between them. The CDR3 loop spans 15 amino acids. CDR1 is SGHRS and CDR2 is YFSETQ in the germline V gene. The CDR3: CASSLGPNSGNTIYF. The CDR3 DNA reads TGCGCCAGCAGCTTGGGGCCGAACTCTGGAAACACCATATATTTT.

The chain employs TRBV6-5 and TRBJ1-5; perhaps TRBD1 as D (6 bases). The CDR3 contains 15 residues. Germline loops: CDR1 MNHEY, CDR2 SVGAGI. The V end lost 6 bases, the J end lost 5 bases, and 17 bases lay between the germline ends. The CDR3 reads CASRFGGGGDQPQHF. DNA for the CDR3: TGTGCCAGCAGATTCGGGGGAGGGGGGGATCAGCCCCAGCATTTT.

The chain recombines TRBV19 with TRBJ1-5; D perhaps matches TRBD1 (5 bases). Germline V gives CDR1 LNHDA, CDR2 SQIVND (reference sequence). V gave up 9 bases and J gave up 4 bases, with 10 bases separating them. This CDR3 is 12 amino acids long. In DNA form, the CDR3 reads TGTGCCAGCGGGGGAAGTAATCAGCCCCAGCATTTT. This translates into CASGGSNQPQHF.

The rearrangement links TRBV5-6 to TRBJ2-3; 7 positions agree with TRBD2. The CDR3 covers 15 residues. The germline V gene has CDR1 SGHDT and CDR2 YYEEEE. V was pared by 3 bases and J by 0 bases, with 4 bases of the junction left unmatched. The CDR3 bases are TGTGCCAGCAGCTCTTTTAGCGGGAGCACAGATACGCAGTATTTT. Protein sequence: CASSSFSGSTDTQYF.

The CDR3 DNA reads TGTGCCTGGAGTGTACAGTATCGGGAGACAGATACGCAGTATTTT. Its protein product is CAWSVQYRETDTQYF. V gene TRBV30 combines with J gene TRBJ2-3, with TRBD2 as a possible D gene (6 bases). CDR1 GTSNPN and CDR2 SVGIG come from the germline V gene (reference sequence). This CDR3 comprises 15 residues. Trimming stripped 0 bases from V and 3 bases from J, with 13 bases between. Full variable domain (rest looked up from reference TRBV30 and TRBJ2-3): SQTIHQWPATLVQPVGSPLSLECTVEGTSNPNLYWYRQAAGRGLQLLFYSVGIGQISSEVPQNLSASRPQDRQFILSSKKLLLSDSGFYLCAWSVQYRETDTQYFGPGTRLTVL.

There are a few counts of this clone. The rearrangement links TRBV5-8 to TRBJ2-1; 9 nucleotides line up with TRBD1. CDR3 length equals 14 residues. The germline V gene encodes CDR1 SGHTS and CDR2 YDEGEE. V lost 3 bases and J lost 4; bases outside the gene matches: 2. CDR3 residues: CASSSDRGYNEQFF. For the CDR3, the DNA is TGTGCCAGCAGCTCTGACAGGGGGTACAATGAGCAGTTCTTC. Filled out from reference TRBV5-8 and TRBJ2-1, the complete variable domain reads EAGVTQSPTHLIKTRGQQATLRCSPISGHTSVYWYQQALGLGLQFLLWYDEGEERNRGNFPPRFSGRQFPNYSSELNVNALELEDSALYLCASSSDRGYNEQFFGPGTRLTVL.

The chain links TRBV5-8 to TRBJ1-5, with 7 bases identical to TRBD1. The CDR3 length is 18 residues. Germline values: CDR1 SGHTS, CDR2 YDEGEE. Trimming cost V 0 bases and J 4 bases; bases outside gene matches: 13. DNA of the CDR3: TGTGCCAGCAGCTTGGCAGGTGGGACAGCTTTCCCAAATCAGCCCCAGCATTTT. Protein: CASSLAGGTAFPNQPQHF.

This chain uses TRBV9 with TRBJ1-2; possible D gene TRBD1, 5 bases. Germline loops: CDR1 SGDLS, CDR2 YYNGEE. The CDR3 totals 14 residues. Trimming pared 3 bases from V and 8 bases from J, leaving 17 bases between. The CDR3 DNA follows: TGTGCCAGCAGCGGCCGGGCCTCTAAGGGGGGCTACACCTTC. Protein sequence: CASSGRASKGGYTF.

The chain is built from TRBV7-9 and TRBJ2-2, with a tentative D call TRBD2 (5 bases). Trimming cost V 8 bases and J 3 bases, with 13 bases left between them. The CDR3 has 14 residues. The germline gives CDR1 SEHNR, CDR2 FQNEAQ (reference sequence). The CDR3 DNA sequence: TGTGCCAGCCCAACTAGGGCAGACACCGGGGAGCTGTTTTTT. Its protein product is CASPTRADTGELFF.

V usage is TRBV10-3 and J usage is TRBJ2-1; TRBD2 matches 10 bases. V was pared by 4 bases and J by 5 bases, with 5 bases of the junction left unmatched. The CDR3 covers 15 residues. CDR1 and CDR2 from the germline V gene are ENHRY and SYGVKD. The CDR3 coding sequence is TGTGCCATCAGTGGGAGGACTAGCGGAAACAATGAGCAGTTCTTC. Translation: CAISGRTSGNNEQFF.

The genes are TRBV5-1 and TRBJ2-7; D might be TRBD2 (5 bases). This CDR3 spans 13 amino acids. The V gene lost 1 base and the J gene lost 7 bases, with 12 bases spanning the gap. The germline CDR1 and CDR2 sequences are SGHRS and YFSETQ. CDR3 nucleotide sequence: TGCGCCAGCAGCTTGAGCAGCGGAAAAGAGCAGTACTTC. Translation gives CASSLSSGKEQYF.